The text below deals with one T cell receptor (beta chain). No cognate antigen has been identified for it. Base qualities are not provided; no much larger clone lies one nucleotide away. In total, roughly 670 healthy bone marrow donors made up the cohort. Cohort members were all nominally healthy when sampled, although unrecorded immune exposures were likely present. The donor was CMV seropositive and belonged to the group of 250 to 300 seropositive cohort members. A peripheral blood sample was provided by each donor, and peripheral blood mononuclear cells were used for TCR beta sequencing. Genomic DNA was extracted from the blood cell samples with the Qiagen DNeasy Blood Extraction Kit. The sample comes from a study of cytomegalovirus exposure and HLA in healthy donors (dated by TCRdb to about 2017). A note on the overall study: In an earlier analysis of under 600 of the donors, under 300 Gb of sequence data and 90 million to 120 million unique TCR beta sequences from 150 million to 200 million T cells were reported. Roughly 300 gigabases of sequencing data and 70 million to 100 million unique TCR sequences made up an early release that covered 640 HLA-typed donors. Of the roughly 400 genotyped donors, 80% to 90% were placed in the genetic ancestry cluster associated with self-reported Caucasian donors. The study aimed to test whether signatures of past pathogen exposure could be identified by cataloging public T cell receptors. Using immunosequencing, the study profiled T cell repertoires from about 620 subjects and related those repertoires to cytomegalovirus serostatus. A separate validation cohort of 100 to 150 different subjects was used in addition to the roughly 720-subject first cohort. To predict cytomegalovirus infection status, the study combined high-throughput TCR immunosequencing, statistical association of individual TCRs with disease status, and machine learning. In a later analysis, previously published TCR beta repertoires from 666 donors were re-analyzed and high-resolution HLA genotyping was added so that TCR occurrence patterns could be studied. Rather than using new phenotypic data, the later analysis identified candidate immune exposures from TCR beta sequences and from how often those sequences occurred across donors. An earlier analysis of several hundred of the donors applied high-throughput TCR beta sequencing to assess whether each TCR beta V gene segment acted as functional or pseudogenic. Donor age, sex, ethnicity and CMV serostatus were compiled alongside the repertoire data. Genome-wide SNP genotypes for about 55% of the roughly 670 donors were used in a later genetic analysis, which treated that subset as a discovery cohort. All discovery cohort repertoires had been generated on a single sequencing platform. HLA typing covered class I and class II loci at four-digit resolution. The number of typed donors differed by locus: about 620-630 for A, B, C, DRB1 and DQB1; approximately 520 for DQA1; 606 for DPA1; and roughly 470 for DPB1. A handful of DR-DQ haplotypes were handled as single units for association and clustering because linkage in the cohort was strong. Across under 500 genotyped donors of the cohort, an average of about 240,000 unique TCR beta nucleotide sequences per donor were sequenced, and roughly 18% of those sequences were non-productive. General findings and caveats noted by the study authors: A later analysis reported that several top co-occurrence clusters appeared linked to parvovirus B19, influenza, CMV and Epstein-Barr virus. A further reported finding was that TCR beta sequences accurately predicted the HLA-A and HLA-B alleles for most subjects in the first cohort. Assigning TCR associations to individual alleles was difficult when HLA alleles, especially DR and DQ, strongly co-occurred. Compared with the approximately 700-donor mean, donors in an Asian-associated ancestry cluster had fewer N-insertions in productive TCRs, according to a later genetic analysis. In a later analysis, the rate of TCR association differed among HLA loci, with DRB1 alleles having the most associated TCRs and HLA-C alleles having the fewest. About 17 rarely observed V segments, including chromosome 9 orphons, were excluded from the earlier analysis of some 590 of the donors because counts were too low. Cytomegalovirus status was reported to be diagnosed by the classifier with high specificity and sensitivity in both the original and validation cohorts. Only TCR beta chains were sequenced in this cohort, and the absence of alpha or paired-chain data limited detectable features. Because the 87-base-pair reads could not distinguish some IMGT-functional V segments, including TRBV6-2 and TRBV6-3, those segments were excluded. Linkage disequilibrium might explain the correlated functional status among segregating V segments, but an unknown experimental factor could not be ruled out. A later analysis found that most CMV-associated TCR beta chains appeared HLA-restricted, with HLA associations seemingly driven largely by CMV exposure. In a later analysis, HLA-associated TCR beta chains showed more clonal expansion and lower generation probabilities than non-associated chains that were equally common. V-gene and J-gene trimming of TCR beta chains was associated with a missense DCLRE1C variant in a later genetic analysis, and the association was replicated in an independent cohort. In an earlier analysis of fewer than 750 of the donors, most TCR beta V segments were observed in productive rearrangements about 87% or about 30% of the time, broadly matching IMGT annotations. Specific HLA alleles were associated with 15,000 to 20,000 TCR beta sequences at a false discovery rate of 0.05 in a later analysis. A cluster of highly shared sequence variants was judged likely to be a technical artifact of the sequencing pipeline. Most TCR sequences were seen in very few donors, while some public TCRs were found in many individuals. A few of the identified cytomegalovirus-associated TCR beta chains were confirmed in vitro to be specific for cytomegalovirus antigens. The study listed 164 TCR beta chains as associated with cytomegalovirus. Because some donors lacked HLA typing at each locus, the association tests relied only on the typed subset. The authors suggested that the approach could potentially be extended to other disease states and immunological phenotypes. Immune exposure information for the cohort was limited to CMV serostatus. Roughly uniform sequencing depth across donors was assumed in presence/absence analyses, although this assumption may not hold.

V is shortened by 4 bases, J by 3 bases, and the region joining them spans 15 bases. Its CDR3 holds 15 amino acids, cysteine through phenylalanine. Only the CDR3 region is kept as DNA, spanning 45 bases read in frame from base 1. As encoded in the germline V gene, CDR1 is MDHEN while CDR2 is SYDVKM. The library came from the immunoSEQ multiplex PCR assay. The multiplex PCR relied on a mix of 60 forward primers for TCR Vbeta segments and 13 reverse primers for TCR Jbeta segments. The CDR3 region of rearranged TCR beta genes was amplified from genomic DNA by a multiplex PCR assay. On the Illumina HiSeq System, the amplified TCR beta libraries were sequenced as 87-base-pair reads. The paper's processing steps were these. In a later analysis, some 80 million unique TCR beta chains were counted across the 500 to 850 repertoires, and approximately 9.9 million of these chains were shared by at least two donors. Raw reads were error-corrected and collapsed into unique sequences with a nearest-neighbor algorithm that merged closely related sequences to remove PCR and sequencing errors. To assign V, D and J gene segments, CDR3 sequences were aligned to IMGT reference sequences. For a sequence to be retained, a match of at least six nucleotides was required to both a V gene segment and a J gene segment. Rearrangements were classified as productive when the CDR3 lacked stop codons and remained in frame with V and J, and all other rearrangements were classified as non-productive. Following IMGT convention, CDR3 was defined as the stretch from the second conserved V-encoded cysteine up to the conserved J-encoded phenylalanine. The earlier analysis of 587 of the donors excluded sequences that lacked an unambiguous match to a single V gene segment. In an earlier analysis of 587 of the donors, a V segment was called functional when productive rearrangements were above 56.7%, and segregating when the standard deviation between donors exceeded 5%. A statistical classification framework was developed to diagnose cytomegalovirus status using the catalog of TCR beta chain sequences. In a later analysis, TCR nucleotide sequences were compared against IMGT/GENE-DB human TR gene sequences so that V and J genes could be assigned. In a later analysis, CDR3 sequences and most-parsimonious VDJ recombination scenarios were assigned using the TCRdist pipeline. In a later analysis, every TCR beta chain was defined by the combination of its CDR3 amino acid sequence and its V-gene family, and reads without a unique V-gene family were dropped. As a way to deal with suspected cross-contamination and a sequencing artifact, a later analysis dropped approximately 570 nucleotide sequences that were highly shared and had low generation probability. A later analysis calculated a clonal expansion index for each public chain from normalized within-repertoire ranks of inferred template counts. In a later analysis, generation probabilities were computed with a VDJ recombination model fitted to out-of-frame rearrangements, and the resulting probabilities were checked against IGoR. Hypergeometric tests were used in a later analysis to score TCR-TCR, TCR-HLA and TCR-CMV co-occurrence, with a repertoire-size bias correction applied to the TCR pairs. False discovery rates were estimated in a later analysis by permuting HLA or CMV assignments 20 times. A later analysis grouped co-occurring TCRs with DBSCAN, adding TCRdist sequence similarity when clustering within HLA-allele-positive subsets. Repertoires with fewer than 30,000 or more than 120,000 public chains, plus five repertoires with anomalous nucleotide sharing, were excluded from co-occurrence clustering. TCRdb took this table from immuneACCESS and kept in-frame rearrangements with V and J called. Such tables lack part of the clones; where checked against another copy, unresolved V genes explain under half of the gap, and the rest is unexplained. V and J calls and clone size are those listed in that table; D and trimming were worked out from the DNA. The sample table lists 150,000 to 200,000 clones, 77% of them with a count of one. Jointly, the top ten make up around 3% of the sample.

The sequence derives from a woman between 35 and 50 years old in good health and CMV-seropositive. Rearrangement joined TRBV28 to TRBJ1-2; TRBD1 is possibly the D segment (5 matching bases). Source material: PBMCs. The nucleotide sequence reads as follows: TGTGCCAGCAGTTCAAGGGGCGCGAGCTACTATGGCTACACCTTC. It translates to CASSSRGASYYGYTF.